This paragraph covers one T cell receptor (beta chain) sequence. What it binds is not known. Germline values: CDR1 SGHTA, CDR2 FQGNSA. The V and J ends lost 2 bases and 8 bases respectively, with 27 bases between them. The CDR3 is 18 residues long. Produced via immunoSEQ multiplex PCR; TCRdb's table is partial and in-frame only. Counted here are some 74,000 clones, about 85% occurring once; the ten biggest clones make up roughly 1.3%. This record belongs to a study of T cell responses to AZD1222 COVID-19 vaccine. Broader study findings: Spike was spanned by vaccine-associated CD4 TCRs, which were dominant at 160-218 and 743-854. In all cases, repertoires were sampled only after the peak T cell response.

Pooled samples include second doses given at about 4 or 12 weeks. This chain uses TRBV7-2 with TRBJ1-2, with D tentatively TRBD1 (5 bases). This receptor was taken from an adult who received the AZD1222 COVID-19 vaccine. Material: peripheral blood, obtained 28 days after the second AZD1222 dose. The CDR3 coding sequence is TGTGCCAGCAGCTTATTATGGCAGGGTCCCGTTGGCGGAGGAGGCTACACCTTC. As protein: CASSLLWQGPVGGGGYTF.